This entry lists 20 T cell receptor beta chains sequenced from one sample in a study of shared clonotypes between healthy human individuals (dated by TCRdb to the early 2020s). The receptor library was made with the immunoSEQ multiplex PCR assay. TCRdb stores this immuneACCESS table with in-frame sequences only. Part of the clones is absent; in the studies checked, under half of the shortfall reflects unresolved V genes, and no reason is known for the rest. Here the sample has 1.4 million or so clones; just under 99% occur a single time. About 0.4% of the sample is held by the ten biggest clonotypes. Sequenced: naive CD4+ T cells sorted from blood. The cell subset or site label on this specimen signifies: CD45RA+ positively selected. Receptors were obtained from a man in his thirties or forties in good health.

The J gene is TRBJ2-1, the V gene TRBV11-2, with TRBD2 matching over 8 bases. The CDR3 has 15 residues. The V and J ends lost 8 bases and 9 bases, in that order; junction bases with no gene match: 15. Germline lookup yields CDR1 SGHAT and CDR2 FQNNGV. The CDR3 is CASRPVGGRQGEQFF. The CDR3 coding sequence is TGTGCCAGCCGACCGGTGGGCGGGAGGCAAGGTGAGCAGTTCTTC.

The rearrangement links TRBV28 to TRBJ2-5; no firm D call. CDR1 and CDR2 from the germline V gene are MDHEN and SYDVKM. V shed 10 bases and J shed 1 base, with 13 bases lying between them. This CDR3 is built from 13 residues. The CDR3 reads CATTDRTQETQYF. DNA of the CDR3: TGTGCCACTACGGACCGTACCCAAGAGACCCAGTACTTC.

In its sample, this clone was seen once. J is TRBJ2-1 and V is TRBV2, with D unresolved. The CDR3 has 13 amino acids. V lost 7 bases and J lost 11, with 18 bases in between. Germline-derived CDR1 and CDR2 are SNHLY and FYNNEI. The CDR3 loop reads CASNVPGPSKQFF. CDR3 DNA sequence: TGTGCCAGCAATGTGCCAGGTCCATCGAAGCAGTTCTTC. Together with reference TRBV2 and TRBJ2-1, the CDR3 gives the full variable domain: EPEVTQTPSHQVTQMGQEVILRCVPISNHLYFYWYRQILGQKVEFLVSFYNNEISEKSEIFDDQFSVERPDGSNFTLKIRSTKLEDSAMYFCASNVPGPSKQFFGPGTRLTVL.

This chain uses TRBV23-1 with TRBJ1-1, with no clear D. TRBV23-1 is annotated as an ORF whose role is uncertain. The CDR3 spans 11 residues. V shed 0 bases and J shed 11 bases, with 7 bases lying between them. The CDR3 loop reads CASSQSAGAFF. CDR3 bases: TGCGCCAGCAGTCAATCGGCGGGGGCTTTCTTT.

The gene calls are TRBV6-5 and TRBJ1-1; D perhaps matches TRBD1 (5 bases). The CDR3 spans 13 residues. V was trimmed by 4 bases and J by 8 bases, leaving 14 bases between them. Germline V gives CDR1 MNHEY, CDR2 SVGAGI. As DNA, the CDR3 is TGTGCCAGCAGTTTGTTGACGAAGGGGGAAGCTTTCTTT. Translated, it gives CASSLLTKGEAFF.

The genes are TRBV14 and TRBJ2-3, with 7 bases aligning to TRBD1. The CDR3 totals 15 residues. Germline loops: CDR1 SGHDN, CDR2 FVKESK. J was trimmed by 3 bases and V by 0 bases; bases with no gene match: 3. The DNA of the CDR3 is TGTGCCAGCAGCCAAGACATACAGGGGACAGATACGCAGTATTTT. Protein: CASSQDIQGTDTQYF.

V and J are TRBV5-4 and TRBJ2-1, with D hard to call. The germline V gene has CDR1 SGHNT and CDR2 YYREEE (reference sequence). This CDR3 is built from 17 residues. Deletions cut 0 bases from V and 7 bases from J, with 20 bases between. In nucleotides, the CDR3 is TGTGCCAGCAGCTTGGGGAAGATCCGCGGACGAGAGAATGAGCAGTTCTTC. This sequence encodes CASSLGKIRGRENEQFF.

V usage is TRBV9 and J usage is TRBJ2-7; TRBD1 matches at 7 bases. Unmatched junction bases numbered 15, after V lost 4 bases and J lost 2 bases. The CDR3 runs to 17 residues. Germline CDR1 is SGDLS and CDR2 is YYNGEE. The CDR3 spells CASSPRDSEYQAYEQYF. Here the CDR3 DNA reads TGTGCCAGCAGCCCCCGGGACAGCGAATATCAAGCCTACGAGCAGTACTTC.

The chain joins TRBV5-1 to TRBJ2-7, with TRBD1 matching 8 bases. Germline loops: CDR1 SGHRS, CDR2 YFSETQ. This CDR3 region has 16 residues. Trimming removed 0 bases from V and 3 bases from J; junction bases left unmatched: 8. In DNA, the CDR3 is TGCGCCAGCAGCTTGGCCTTCGGACAGGGCCTCTACGAGCAGTACTTC. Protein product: CASSLAFGQGLYEQYF. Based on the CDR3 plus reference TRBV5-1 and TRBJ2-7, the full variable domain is KAGVTQTPRYLIKTRGQQVTLSCSPISGHRSVSWYQQTPGQGLQFLFEYFSETQRNKGNFPGRFSGRQFSNSRSEMNVSTLELGDSALYLCASSLAFGQGLYEQYFGPGTRLTVT.

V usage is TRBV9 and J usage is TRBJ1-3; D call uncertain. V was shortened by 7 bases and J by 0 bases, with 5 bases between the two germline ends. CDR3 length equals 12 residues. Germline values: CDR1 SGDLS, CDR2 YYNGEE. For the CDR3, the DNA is TGTGCCAGCGGAAGCTCTGGAAACACCATATATTTT. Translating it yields CASGSSGNTIYF.

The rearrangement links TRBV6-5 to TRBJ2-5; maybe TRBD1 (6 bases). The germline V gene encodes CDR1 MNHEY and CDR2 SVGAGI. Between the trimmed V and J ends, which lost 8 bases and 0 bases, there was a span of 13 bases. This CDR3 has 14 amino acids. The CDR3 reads CASSSWDNQETQYF. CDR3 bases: TGTGCCAGCTCCTCCTGGGACAACCAAGAGACCCAGTACTTC.

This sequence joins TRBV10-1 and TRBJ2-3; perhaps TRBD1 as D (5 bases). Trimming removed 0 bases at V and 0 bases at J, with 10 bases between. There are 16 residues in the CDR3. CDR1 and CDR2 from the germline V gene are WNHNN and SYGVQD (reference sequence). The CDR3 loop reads CASSESNGASTDTQYF. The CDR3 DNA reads TGCGCCAGCAGTGAGTCGAATGGGGCTAGCACAGATACGCAGTATTTT.

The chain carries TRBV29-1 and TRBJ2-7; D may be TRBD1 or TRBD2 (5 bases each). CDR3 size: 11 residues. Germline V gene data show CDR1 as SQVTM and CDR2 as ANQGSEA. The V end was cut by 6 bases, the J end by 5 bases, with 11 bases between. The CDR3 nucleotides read TGCAGCGTAACCAGGGACCACGAGCAGTACTTC. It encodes CSVTRDHEQYF.

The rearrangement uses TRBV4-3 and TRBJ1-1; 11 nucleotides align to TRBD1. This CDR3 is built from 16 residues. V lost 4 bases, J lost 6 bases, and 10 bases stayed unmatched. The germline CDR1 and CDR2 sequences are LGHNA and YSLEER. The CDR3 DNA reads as TGCGCCAGCAGCCGTGGACAGGGGGCTCCTGTCTCTGAAGCTTTCTTT. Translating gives CASSRGQGAPVSEAFF.

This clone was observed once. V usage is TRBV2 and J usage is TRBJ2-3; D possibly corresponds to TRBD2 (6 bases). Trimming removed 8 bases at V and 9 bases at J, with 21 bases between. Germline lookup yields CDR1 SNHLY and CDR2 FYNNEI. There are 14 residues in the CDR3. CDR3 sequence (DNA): TGTGCCAGCGTAGCCGGCGCTGGGGGGTACACGCAGTATTTT. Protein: CASVAGAGGYTQYF.

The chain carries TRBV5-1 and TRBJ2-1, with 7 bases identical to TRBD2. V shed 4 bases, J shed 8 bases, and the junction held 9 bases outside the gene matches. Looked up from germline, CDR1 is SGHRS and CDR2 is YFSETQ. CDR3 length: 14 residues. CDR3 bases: TGCGCCAGCAGCGGGAGGGCCGGGAGAGATGAGCAGTTCTTC. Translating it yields CASSGRAGRDEQFF.

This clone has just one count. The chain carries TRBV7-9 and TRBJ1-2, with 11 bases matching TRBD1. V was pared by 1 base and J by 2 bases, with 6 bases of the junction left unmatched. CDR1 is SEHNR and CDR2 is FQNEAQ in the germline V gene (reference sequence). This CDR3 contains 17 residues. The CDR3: CASSLVGQGAPNYGYTF. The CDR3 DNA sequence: TGTGCCAGCAGCTTAGTTGGACAGGGGGCACCCAACTATGGCTACACCTTC.

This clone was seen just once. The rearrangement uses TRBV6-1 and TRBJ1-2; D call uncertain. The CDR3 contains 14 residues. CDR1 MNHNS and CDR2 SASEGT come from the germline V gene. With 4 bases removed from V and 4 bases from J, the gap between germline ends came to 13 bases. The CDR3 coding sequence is TGTGCCAGCAGTGGACTCCCGGCGGGCTATGGCTACACCTTC. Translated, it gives CASSGLPAGYGYTF.

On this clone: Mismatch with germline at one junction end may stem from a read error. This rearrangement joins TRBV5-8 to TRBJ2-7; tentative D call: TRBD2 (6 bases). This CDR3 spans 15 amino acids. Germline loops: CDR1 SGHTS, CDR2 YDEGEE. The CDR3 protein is CASFLRAGPSYEQYF. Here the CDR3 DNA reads TGTGCCAGCTTCCTCCGGGCGGGGCCCTCCTACGAGCAATACTTC.

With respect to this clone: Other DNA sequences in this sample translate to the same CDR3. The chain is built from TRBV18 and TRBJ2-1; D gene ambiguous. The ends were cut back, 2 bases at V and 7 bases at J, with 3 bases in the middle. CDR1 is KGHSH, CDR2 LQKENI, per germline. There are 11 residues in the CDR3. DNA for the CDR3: TGTGCCAGCTCACCAAAGAATGAGCAGTTCTTC. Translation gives CASSPKNEQFF.